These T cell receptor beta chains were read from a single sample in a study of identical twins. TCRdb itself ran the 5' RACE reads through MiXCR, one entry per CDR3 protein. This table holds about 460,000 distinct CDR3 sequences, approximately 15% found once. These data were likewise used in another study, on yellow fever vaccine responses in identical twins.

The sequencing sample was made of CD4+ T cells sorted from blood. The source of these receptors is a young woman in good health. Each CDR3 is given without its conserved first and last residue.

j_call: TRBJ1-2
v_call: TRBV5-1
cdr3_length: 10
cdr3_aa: ASAGQNYGYT

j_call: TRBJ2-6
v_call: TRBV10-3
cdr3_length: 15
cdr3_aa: AISDLQRISGANVLT

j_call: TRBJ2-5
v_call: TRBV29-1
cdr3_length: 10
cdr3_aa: STQGVRETQY

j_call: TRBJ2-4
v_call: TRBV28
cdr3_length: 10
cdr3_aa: ASRKPGRIQY

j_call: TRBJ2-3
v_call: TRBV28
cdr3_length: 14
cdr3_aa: ASNHLGTGGPDTQY

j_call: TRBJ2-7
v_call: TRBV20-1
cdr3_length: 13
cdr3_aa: SARSGTRVNYEQY

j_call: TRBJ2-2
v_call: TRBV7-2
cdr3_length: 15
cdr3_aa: ASSLVAGTGGTGELF

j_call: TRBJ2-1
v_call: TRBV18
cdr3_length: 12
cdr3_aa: ASSAPLAGIGQF

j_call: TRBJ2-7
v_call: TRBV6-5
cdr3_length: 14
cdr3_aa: ASSYSGTGISYEQY

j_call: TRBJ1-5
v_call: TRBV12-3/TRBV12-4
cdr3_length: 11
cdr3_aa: ASNSGGNQPQH

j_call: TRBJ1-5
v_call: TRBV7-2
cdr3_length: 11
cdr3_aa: ASSLEKGLPQH

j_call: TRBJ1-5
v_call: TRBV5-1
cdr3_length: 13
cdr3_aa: ASSFEGHSNQPQH

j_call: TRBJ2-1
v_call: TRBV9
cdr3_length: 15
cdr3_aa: ASSVDLAGGVSGEQF

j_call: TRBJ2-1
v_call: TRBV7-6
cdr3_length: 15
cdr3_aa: ASSPKYGGAAYNEQF

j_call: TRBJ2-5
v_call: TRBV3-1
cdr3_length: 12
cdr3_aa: ASSQGPLQETQY

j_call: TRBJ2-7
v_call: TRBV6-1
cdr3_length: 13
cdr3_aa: ASRTPGRERREQY

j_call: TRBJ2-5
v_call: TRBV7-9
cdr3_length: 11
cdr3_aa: ASSLQAQETQY

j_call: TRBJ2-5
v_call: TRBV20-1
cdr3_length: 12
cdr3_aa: SEKDSRKQETQY

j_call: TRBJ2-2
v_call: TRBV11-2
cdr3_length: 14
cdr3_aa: ASSSRTATNTGELF

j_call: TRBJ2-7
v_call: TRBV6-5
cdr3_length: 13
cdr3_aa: ASSLRQGLTYEQY

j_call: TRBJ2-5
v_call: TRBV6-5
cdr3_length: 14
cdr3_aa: ASSYRNSPGRETQY

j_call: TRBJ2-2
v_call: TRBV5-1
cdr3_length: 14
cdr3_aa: ASSSQAGRNTGELF

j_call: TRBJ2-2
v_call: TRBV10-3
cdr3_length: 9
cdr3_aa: AINGGGELF

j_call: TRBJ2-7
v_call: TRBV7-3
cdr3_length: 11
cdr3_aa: ASSQGQIYEQY

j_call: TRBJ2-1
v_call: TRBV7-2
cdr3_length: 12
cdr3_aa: ASSSARGDNEQF

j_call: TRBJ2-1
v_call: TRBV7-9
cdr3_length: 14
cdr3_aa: ASSLAGGDSYNEQF

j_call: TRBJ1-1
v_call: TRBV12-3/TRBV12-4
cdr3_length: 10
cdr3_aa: ASSLGGLEAF

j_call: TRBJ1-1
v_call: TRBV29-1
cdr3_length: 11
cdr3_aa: SAWDRGETEAF

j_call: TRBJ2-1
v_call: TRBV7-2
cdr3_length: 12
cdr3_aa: ASSNTGHYNEQF

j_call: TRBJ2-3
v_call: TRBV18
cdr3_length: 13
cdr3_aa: ASSPLAPSTDTQY

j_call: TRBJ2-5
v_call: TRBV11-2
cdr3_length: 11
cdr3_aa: ASSLGVEETQY

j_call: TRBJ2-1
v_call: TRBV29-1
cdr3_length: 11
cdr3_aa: SVGPSGGGEQF

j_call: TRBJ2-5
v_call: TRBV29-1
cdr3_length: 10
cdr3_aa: SVALVVETQY

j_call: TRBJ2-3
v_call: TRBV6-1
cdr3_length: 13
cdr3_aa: ASTGLAGSTDTQY

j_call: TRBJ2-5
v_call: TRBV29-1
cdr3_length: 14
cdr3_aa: SVESGDRTKVGTQY

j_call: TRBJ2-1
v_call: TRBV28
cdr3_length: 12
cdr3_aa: ASKSERNYNEQF

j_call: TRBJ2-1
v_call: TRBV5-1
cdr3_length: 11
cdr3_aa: ASSYTGGNEQF

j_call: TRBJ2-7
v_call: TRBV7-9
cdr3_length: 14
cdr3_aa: ASSLQRTRSIYEQY

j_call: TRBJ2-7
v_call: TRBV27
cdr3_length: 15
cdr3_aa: ASTSSPLPIRTYEQY

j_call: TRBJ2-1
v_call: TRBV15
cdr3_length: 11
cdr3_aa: ATSSPVTNEQF

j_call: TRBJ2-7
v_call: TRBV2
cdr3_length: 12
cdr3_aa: ASSIGGSGYEQY

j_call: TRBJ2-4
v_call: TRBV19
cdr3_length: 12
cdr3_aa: ASSRSGLASIQY

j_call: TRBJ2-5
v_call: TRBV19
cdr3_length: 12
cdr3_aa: ASSTNSQRETQY

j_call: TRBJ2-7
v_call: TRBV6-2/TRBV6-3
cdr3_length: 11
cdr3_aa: ASSYVNSYEQY

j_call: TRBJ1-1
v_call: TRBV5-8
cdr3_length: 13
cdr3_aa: ASSSGQGVNTEAF

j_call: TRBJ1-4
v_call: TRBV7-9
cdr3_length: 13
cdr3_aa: ASSLGQPALEKLF

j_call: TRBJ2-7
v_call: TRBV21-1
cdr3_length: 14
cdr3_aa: ASSGWGRGFPYEQY

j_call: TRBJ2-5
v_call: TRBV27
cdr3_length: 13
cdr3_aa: ASSSWGQGGETQY

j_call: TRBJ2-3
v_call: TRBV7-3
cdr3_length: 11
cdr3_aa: ASSLLPSDTQY

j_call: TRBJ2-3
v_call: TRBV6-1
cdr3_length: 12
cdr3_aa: ASSDRSTPDTQY

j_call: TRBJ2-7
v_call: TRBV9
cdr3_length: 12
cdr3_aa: ASSTSGTSYEQY